This T cell receptor (beta chain) was sequenced for a study of CD8 T cells in ankylosing spondylitis. MiXCR, run by TCRdb on the 5' RACE reads, gives a single entry per CDR3 protein. The sample has 80,000 to 100,000 distinct CDR3 sequences; about 8.5% are singletons. At least ten counts were recorded for this clonotype. One junction end does not reproduce the germline sequence, and a read error may be involved. The CDR3 length is 12 residues. Looked up from germline, CDR1 is MDHEN and CDR2 is SYDVKM. The sequenced sample consisted of blood, either unsorted or a sorted T cell fraction (not recorded which). V gene TRBV28 combines with J gene TRBJ2-1, with 8 bases matching TRBD2. This clonotype was sampled from a male donor with ankylosing spondylitis or in good health (not recorded which). CDR3 coding DNA: TGTGCCAGCAGTTTATCGAAGCGGGAGTATCTCTTC. Protein sequence: CASSLSKREYLF.